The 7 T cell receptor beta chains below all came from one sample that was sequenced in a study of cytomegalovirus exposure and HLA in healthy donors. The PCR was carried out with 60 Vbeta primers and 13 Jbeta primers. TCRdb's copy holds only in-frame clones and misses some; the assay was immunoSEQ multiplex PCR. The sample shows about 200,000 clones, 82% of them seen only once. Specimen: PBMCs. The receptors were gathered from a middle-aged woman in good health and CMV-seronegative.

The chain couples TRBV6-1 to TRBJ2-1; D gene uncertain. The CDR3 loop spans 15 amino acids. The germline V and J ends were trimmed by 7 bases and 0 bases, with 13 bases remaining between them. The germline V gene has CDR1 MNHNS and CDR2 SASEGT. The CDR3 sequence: CASNSLSLSYNEQFF. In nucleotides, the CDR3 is TGTGCCAGCAATTCGTTGTCTCTCTCCTACAATGAGCAGTTCTTC.

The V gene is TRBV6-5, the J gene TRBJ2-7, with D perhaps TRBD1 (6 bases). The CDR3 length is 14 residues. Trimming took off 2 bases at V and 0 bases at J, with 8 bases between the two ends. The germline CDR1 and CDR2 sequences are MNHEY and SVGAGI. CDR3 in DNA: TGTGCCAGCAGTTACGGGGGCGTCTCCTACGAGCAGTACTTC. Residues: CASSYGGVSYEQYF.

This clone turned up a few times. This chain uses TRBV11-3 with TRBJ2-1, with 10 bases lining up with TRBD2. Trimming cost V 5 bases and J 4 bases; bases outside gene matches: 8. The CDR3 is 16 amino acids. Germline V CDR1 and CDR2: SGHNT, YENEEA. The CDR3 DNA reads TGTGCCAGCAGCCGATTAGCGGGAGGAGGTTACAATGAGCAGTTCTTC. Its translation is CASSRLAGGGYNEQFF. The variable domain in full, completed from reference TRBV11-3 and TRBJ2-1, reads EAGVVQSPRYKIIEKKQPVAFWCNPISGHNTLYWYLQNLGQGPELLIRYENEEAVDDSQLPKDRFSAERLKGVDSTLKIQPAELGDSAVYLCASSRLAGGGYNEQFFGPGTRLTVL.

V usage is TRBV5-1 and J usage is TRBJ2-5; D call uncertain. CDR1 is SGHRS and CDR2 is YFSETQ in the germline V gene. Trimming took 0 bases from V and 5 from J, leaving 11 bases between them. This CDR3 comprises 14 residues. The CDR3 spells CASSLETLGETQYF. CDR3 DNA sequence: TGCGCCAGCAGCTTGGAGACCCTCGGGGAGACCCAGTACTTC. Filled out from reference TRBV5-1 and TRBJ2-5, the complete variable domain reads KAGVTQTPRYLIKTRGQQVTLSCSPISGHRSVSWYQQTPGQGLQFLFEYFSETQRNKGNFPGRFSGRQFSNSRSEMNVSTLELGDSALYLCASSLETLGETQYFGPGTRLLVL.

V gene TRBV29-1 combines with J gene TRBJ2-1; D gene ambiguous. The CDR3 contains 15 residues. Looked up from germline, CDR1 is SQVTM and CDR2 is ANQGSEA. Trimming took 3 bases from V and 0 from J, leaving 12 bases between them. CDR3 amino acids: CSVESDRSSYNEQFF. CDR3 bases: TGCAGCGTTGAGTCTGATAGGAGCTCCTACAATGAGCAGTTCTTC.

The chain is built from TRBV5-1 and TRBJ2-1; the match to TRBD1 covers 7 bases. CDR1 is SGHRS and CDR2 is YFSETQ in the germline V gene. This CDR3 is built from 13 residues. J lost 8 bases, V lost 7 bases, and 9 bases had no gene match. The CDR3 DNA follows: TGCGCCAGCCGGACAGGCCTAGACGATGAGCAGTTCTTC. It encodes CASRTGLDDEQFF.

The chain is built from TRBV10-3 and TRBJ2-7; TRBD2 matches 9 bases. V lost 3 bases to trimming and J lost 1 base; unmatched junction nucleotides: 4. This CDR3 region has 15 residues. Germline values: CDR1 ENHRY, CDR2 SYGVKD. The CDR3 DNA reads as TGTGCCATCAGTGATCCGGGACTAGCATCCTACGAGCAGTACTTC. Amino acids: CAISDPGLASYEQYF.